The T cell receptor beta chain under discussion was sequenced for a study of blood T cell repertoires in COVID-19. Study details: COVID-19 samples, acute and convalescent, were from the United States, Italy and Spain.

As concerns this clone: Other DNA sequences in this specimen translate into the identical CDR3.

V was pared by 2 bases and J by 0 bases, with 0 bases of the junction left unmatched. There are 17 residues in the CDR3. Germline values: CDR1 KGHSH, CDR2 LQKENI. Using immunoSEQ multiplex PCR, the repertoire was profiled, and TCRdb retains in-frame clones only, with some absent. The sample shows a few hundred thousand clones, about 88% of them seen only once. Material: PBMCs or T cells enriched from blood (not recorded which). The J gene is TRBJ1-6, the V gene TRBV18, with 11 nucleotides matching TRBD1. The sequence was collected from a young woman who had recovered from COVID-19. The CDR3 spells CASSPGQGASYNSPLHF. For the CDR3, the DNA is TGTGCCAGCTCACCAGGACAGGGGGCCTCCTATAATTCACCCCTCCACTTT.